This T cell receptor (beta chain) stems from a study of blood T cell repertoires in COVID-19. Turning to the study itself: PBMCs, B-cell-depleted T cells, or T cells provided the cDNA or gDNA that made up the material.

The CDR3 is made up of 12 amino acids. From germline, CDR1 is SGHRS and CDR2 YFSETQ. V was shortened by 1 base and J by 15 bases, with 14 bases between the two germline ends. Some clones are missing from TCRdb's copy, which holds only in-frame ones; the method was immunoSEQ multiplex PCR. The table has around 100,000 clones, about nine tenths seen once; the top ten hold about 5.2%. The V gene is TRBV5-1, the J gene TRBJ2-1; tentative D call: TRBD1 (7 bases). The clonotype originates from a man aged 45-60 years with acute or convalescent COVID-19. Sample: peripheral blood. CDR3 sequence: CASSLRAGGRFF. The CDR3 region has the DNA TGCGCCAGCAGCTTGAGGGCAGGGGGGCGGTTCTTC.